These 13 T cell receptor beta chains originate from one sample sequenced in a study of PD-1 blockade in classical Hodgkin lymphoma. Time point meaning: cycle 4 day 1 (C4D1), after 6 weeks of nivolumab. After autologous stem cell transplantation all patients relapsed, and prior brentuximab vedotin exposure differed between cohorts. Repertoires were generated with immunoSEQ multiplex PCR, while TCRdb's copy carries only in-frame clones and drops some. The sample has tens of thousands of clones, 70% to 90% seen once; the top ten hold 6.5% to 9%. The sample was peripheral blood mononuclear cells (PBMCs), taken before the fourth cycle of nivolumab. Receptors were obtained from a human donor with classical Hodgkin lymphoma.

V gene TRBV7-9 combines with J gene TRBJ1-5, with D possibly being TRBD1 (6 bases). The CDR3 contains 14 residues. V was clipped by 6 bases and J by 7 bases, with 16 bases between them. Germline V gene sequence: CDR1 SEHNR, CDR2 FQNEAQ (reference sequence). CDR3 in DNA: TGTGCCAGCAGTCCCCAGGGGCTCGGCCAGCCCCAGCATTTT. It is translated as CASSPQGLGQPQHF.

This chain uses TRBV30 with TRBJ2-7; TRBD1 aligns across 11 bases. With V trimmed by 5 bases and J by 1 base, 4 bases remained unmatched. This CDR3 comprises 14 residues. Germline V gene data show CDR1 as GTSNPN and CDR2 as SVGIG (reference sequence). The CDR3 here is CAWGQGASSYEQYF. In DNA, the CDR3 is TGTGCCTGGGGACAGGGGGCTTCTTCCTACGAGCAGTACTTC.

The chain links TRBV7-8 to TRBJ2-3; D might be TRBD1 or TRBD2, each matching 5 bases. V lost 2 bases, J lost 0 bases, and 27 bases lay in between. Germline CDR1 reads SGHVS; CDR2 reads FQNEAQ. The CDR3 length is 21 residues. Written as DNA, the CDR3 is TGTGCCAGCAGCTTAATTTCCCGAGCCCCGGGGACCATCTCTAGCACAGATACGCAGTATTTT. Amino acids: CASSLISRAPGTISSTDTQYF.

V and J are TRBV7-9 and TRBJ1-2; D gene unclear. From germline, CDR1 is SEHNR and CDR2 FQNEAQ (reference sequence). Trimming took 1 base from V and 12 from J, leaving 9 bases between them. CDR3 size: 11 residues. CDR3 sequence: CASSLEGGNTF. The CDR3 nucleotides read TGTGCCAGCAGCTTAGAGGGAGGTAACACCTTC.

The V gene is TRBV21-1, the J gene TRBJ2-7. TRBV21-1 is a known pseudogene. The CDR3 is 13 amino acids. This chain's CDR3 is CASSKEVEVPQRF. DNA for the CDR3: TGTGCCAGCAGCAAAGAGGTCGAAGTCCCCCAAAGGTTC.

The chain employs TRBV6-5 and TRBJ1-4, with a possible D match to TRBD1 (5 bases). CDR1 and CDR2 (germline): MNHEY, SVGAGI. The CDR3 spans 15 residues. Trimming pared 8 bases from V and 2 bases from J, leaving 15 bases between. The CDR3 spells CASGSYRDTNEKLFF. DNA of the CDR3: TGTGCCAGCGGATCGTACCGGGACACTAATGAAAAACTGTTTTTT.

The chain combines TRBV5-1 with TRBJ2-5, with D maybe TRBD1 (6 bases). Germline V gene sequence: CDR1 SGHRS, CDR2 YFSETQ. This CDR3 is built from 17 residues. The V end was cut by 3 bases, the J end by 10 bases, with 28 bases between. CDR3 sequence reads: CASSSGVRVDQGWSQYF. As DNA, the CDR3 is TGCGCCAGCAGCTCAGGGGTCCGGGTGGATCAAGGGTGGAGCCAGTACTTC. The full variable domain, its missing parts supplied by reference TRBV5-1 and TRBJ2-5, is KAGVTQTPRYLIKTRGQQVTLSCSPISGHRSVSWYQQTPGQGLQFLFEYFSETQRNKGNFPGRFSGRQFSNSRSEMNVSTLELGDSALYLCASSSGVRVDQGWSQYFGPGTRLLVL.

The chain recombines TRBV11-3 with TRBJ2-7; TRBD1 aligns across 10 bases. This CDR3 comprises 13 residues. Germline CDR1 reads SGHNT; CDR2 reads YENEEA. V was pared by 5 bases and J by 9 bases, with 7 bases of the junction left unmatched. CDR3 amino acids: CASSLGQGRMQYF. In nucleotides, the CDR3 is TGTGCCAGCAGCCTGGGACAGGGGAGGATGCAGTACTTC.

The chain employs TRBV27 and TRBJ2-7, with 7 bases fitting TRBD1. CDR1 is MNHEY, CDR2 SMNVEV, per germline (reference sequence). V gave up 6 bases and J gave up 3 bases; unmatched junction bases: 14. The CDR3 sequence is 16 residues long. The chain's CDR3 is CASRSFRTGLNYEQYF. Written as DNA, the CDR3 is TGTGCCAGCAGAAGTTTCCGGACAGGTCTGAACTACGAGCAGTACTTC.

The CDR3 DNA follows: TGCGCCAGCAGTCCCACAGGGGGATCCTACAATGAGCAGTTCTTC. Protein product: CASSPTGGSYNEQFF. The chain carries TRBV5-1 and TRBJ2-1, with 8 positions matching TRBD1. Germline V gene lookup returns CDR1 SGHRS and CDR2 YFSETQ. Losses at the gene ends were 5 bases for V and 1 base for J; bases not matched to a gene: 5. The CDR3 runs to 15 residues.

J is TRBJ2-1 and V is TRBV10-3, with D possibly TRBD2 on 6 matching bases. V lost 11 bases to trimming and J lost 10 bases, with 21 bases between them. The germline V gene encodes CDR1 ENHRY and CDR2 SYGVKD. There are 13 residues in the CDR3. This CDR3 reads CAVRRLGTWEQFF. The CDR3 bases are TGTGCCGTCCGCCGGCTCGGGACTTGGGAGCAGTTCTTC.

The CDR3 protein is CASSPRDPGRGYNEQFF. Here the CDR3 DNA reads TGTGCCAGCAGCCCCAGAGACCCGGGGAGGGGCTACAATGAGCAGTTCTTC. This chain joins TRBV7-9 and TRBJ2-1; 7 bases align to TRBD2. There are 17 residues in the CDR3. V shed 5 bases and J 3 bases; nucleotides not matched to a gene: 13. Germline V gene lookup returns CDR1 SEHNR and CDR2 FQNEAQ (reference sequence).

A note on this clone: This CDR3 is also generated by other DNA sequences in the sample. The J gene is TRBJ1-2, the V gene TRBV5-1, with 9 positions matching TRBD1. CDR3 length: 13 amino acids. V gave up 4 bases and J gave up 6 bases; unmatched junction bases: 4. The germline CDR1 and CDR2 sequences are SGHRS and YFSETQ. CDR3 residues: CASSQGQGDGYTF. The CDR3 nucleotides are TGCGCCAGCAGCCAGGGACAGGGCGATGGCTACACCTTC. The full variable domain, rest sourced from reference TRBV5-1 and TRBJ1-2, is KAGVTQTPRYLIKTRGQQVTLSCSPISGHRSVSWYQQTPGQGLQFLFEYFSETQRNKGNFPGRFSGRQFSNSRSEMNVSTLELGDSALYLCASSQGQGDGYTFGSGTRLTVV.